A selection of T cell receptor beta chains follows, all from one sample in a study of response to subunit inactivated influenza vaccine. TCRdb re-called the RT-PCR reads with MiXCR, one entry per CDR3 protein. The sample yields 500,000 to 600,000 distinct CDR3 sequences, approximately 13% seen once. The source was PBMCs from blood, collected 45 days after vaccination. These receptors were taken from a man in his forties or fifties who received an inactivated influenza vaccine. CDR3s include the opening cysteine and the closing phenylalanine or tryptophan. The D gene is left open where the match is weak. The size field is filled for only some rows; it gives once, few, many or a size class.

J gene | V gene | D gene | clone size | CDR3 DNA | CDR3 protein
TRBJ2-7 | TRBV5-1 | NA | many | TGCGCCAGCAGCTCTTCGGACAGCTCCTACGAGCAGTACTTC | CASSSSDSSYEQYF
TRBJ1-1 | TRBV2 | TRBD1 | few | TGTGCCAGCCTTGACAGGGTTGGCTTGAGCACTGAAGCTTTCTTT | CASLDRVGLSTEAFF
TRBJ2-7 | TRBV12-3/TRBV12-4 | TRBD2 | few | TGTGCCAGCAGTTGGGGACTAGCGGGGGCAGAGCAGTACTTC | CASSWGLAGAEQYF
TRBJ1-1 | TRBV19 | NA | NA | TGTGCCACACATCCCGGAGAAAAAGCTTTCTTT | CATHPGEKAFF
TRBJ2-5 | TRBV4-2 | NA | few | TGTGCCAGCAGCCAAACAACCGGGGCCCGTCAGTACTTC | CASSQTTGARQYF
TRBJ1-2 | TRBV27 | TRBD1 | few | TGTGCCAGCAGTTTGTGGGGGGAGGGGGCTAAGGCTCGGCCGGGGAATGGCTACACCTTC | CASSLWGEGAKARPGNGYTF
TRBJ1-5 | TRBV12-3/TRBV12-4 | TRBD1 | few | TGTGCCAGCAGTCCTCCGGGACAGGGGAGCAATCAGCCCCAGCATTTT | CASSPPGQGSNQPQHF
TRBJ2-4 | TRBV20-1 | NA | NA | TGCAGTGCTAGATCCGGTGCCAAAAACATTCAGTACTTC | CSARSGAKNIQYF
TRBJ1-6 | TRBV12-3/TRBV12-4 | NA | few | TGTGCCAGCAGGCAAGGACAGAATAATTCACCCCTCCACTTT | CASRQGQNNSPLHF
TRBJ2-3 | TRBV12-3/TRBV12-4 | NA | few | TGTGCCAGCAGCCCTCGACAGCCTAGCACAGATACGCAGTATTTT | CASSPRQPSTDTQYF
TRBJ2-5 | TRBV5-1 | NA | NA | TGCGCCAGCGGGACCGGGACCGACCAAGAGACCCAGTACTTC | CASGTGTDQETQYF
TRBJ2-3 | TRBV20-1 | TRBD2 | NA | TGCAGTGCCACCACTAGCGGGAGGCCTCGTCCCCCTTCATGGGATACGCAGTATTTT | CSATTSGRPRPPSWDTQYF